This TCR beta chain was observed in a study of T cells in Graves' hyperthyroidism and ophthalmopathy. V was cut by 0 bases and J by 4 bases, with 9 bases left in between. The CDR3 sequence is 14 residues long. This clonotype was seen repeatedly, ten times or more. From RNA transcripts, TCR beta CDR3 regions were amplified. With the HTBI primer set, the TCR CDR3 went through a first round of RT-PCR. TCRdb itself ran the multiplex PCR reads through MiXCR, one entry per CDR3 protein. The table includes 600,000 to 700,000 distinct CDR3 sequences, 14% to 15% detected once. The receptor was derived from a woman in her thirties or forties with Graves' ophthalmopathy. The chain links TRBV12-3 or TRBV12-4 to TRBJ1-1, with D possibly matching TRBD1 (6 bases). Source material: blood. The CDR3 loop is CASSLAGGGTEAFF. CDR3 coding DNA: TGTGCCAGCAGTTTAGCGGGAGGGGGCACTGAAGCTTTCTTT.